This T cell receptor (beta chain) was identified during a study of T cell repertoires in ileal Crohn's disease. Points from the study as a whole: Clonality above 26.8% at surgery always came with endoscopic recurrence.

Sequencing used immunoSEQ multiplex PCR; TCRdb keeps in-frame clones, though not all of them. The data show roughly 3,900 clones, around 80% seen once. Trimming cost V 5 bases and J 6 bases; bases outside gene matches: 12. Germline CDR1 MDHEN, CDR2 SYDVKM. The CDR3 runs to 15 residues. Described time point: neoterminal ileum biopsy at postoperative endoscopy, about 6 months after surgery. About this clone itself: The antigen remains undetermined.

V gene TRBV28 combines with J gene TRBJ1-1, with TRBD1 matching over 7 bases. The TCR originated in an adult with Crohn's disease. The sample comprised ileal tissue. This chain's CDR3 is CASSPADREDAEAFF. As DNA, the CDR3 is TGTGCCAGCAGTCCGGCCGACAGGGAGGACGCTGAAGCTTTCTTT.